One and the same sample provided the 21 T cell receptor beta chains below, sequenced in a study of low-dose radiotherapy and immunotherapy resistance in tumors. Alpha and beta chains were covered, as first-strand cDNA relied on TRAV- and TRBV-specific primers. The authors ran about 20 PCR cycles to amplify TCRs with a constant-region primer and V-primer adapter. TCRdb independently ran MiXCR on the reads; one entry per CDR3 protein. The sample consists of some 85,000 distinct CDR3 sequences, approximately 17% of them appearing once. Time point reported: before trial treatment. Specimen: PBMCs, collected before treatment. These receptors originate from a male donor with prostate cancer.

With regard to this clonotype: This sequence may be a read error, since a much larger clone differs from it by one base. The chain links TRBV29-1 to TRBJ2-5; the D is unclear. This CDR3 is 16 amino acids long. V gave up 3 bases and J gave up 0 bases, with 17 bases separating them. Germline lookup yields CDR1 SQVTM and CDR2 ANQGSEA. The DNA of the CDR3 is TGCAGCGTTGAGGGTGGGATAGGCGAGTACCAAGAGACCCAGTACTTC. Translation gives CSVEGGIGEYQETQYF.

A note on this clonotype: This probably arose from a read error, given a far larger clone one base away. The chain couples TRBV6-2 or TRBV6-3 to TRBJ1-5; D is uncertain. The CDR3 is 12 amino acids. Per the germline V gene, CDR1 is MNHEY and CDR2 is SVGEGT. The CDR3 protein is CASSISDQPQHF. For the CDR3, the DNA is TGTGCCAGCAGCATTAGCGATCAGCCCCAGCATTTT.

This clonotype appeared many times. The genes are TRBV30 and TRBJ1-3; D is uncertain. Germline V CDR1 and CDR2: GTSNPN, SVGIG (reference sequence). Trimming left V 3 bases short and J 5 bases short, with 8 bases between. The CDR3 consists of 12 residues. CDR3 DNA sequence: TGTGCCTGGAGGCTGACTCGAAACACCATATATTTT. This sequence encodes CAWRLTRNTIYF.

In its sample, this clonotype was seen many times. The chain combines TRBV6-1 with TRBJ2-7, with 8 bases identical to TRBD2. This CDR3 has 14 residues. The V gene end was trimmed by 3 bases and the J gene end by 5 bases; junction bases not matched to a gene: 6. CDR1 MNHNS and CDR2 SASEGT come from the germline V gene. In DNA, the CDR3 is TGTGCCAGCAGTGACTCGGCGGGAGGACACGAGCAGTACTTC. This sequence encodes CASSDSAGGHEQYF.

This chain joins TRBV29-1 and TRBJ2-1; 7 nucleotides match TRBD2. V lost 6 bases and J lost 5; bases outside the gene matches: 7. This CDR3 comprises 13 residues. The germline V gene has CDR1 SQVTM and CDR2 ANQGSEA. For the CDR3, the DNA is TGCAGCGTAAGCGGGGCTTCCGACAATGAGCAGTTCTTC. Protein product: CSVSGASDNEQFF.

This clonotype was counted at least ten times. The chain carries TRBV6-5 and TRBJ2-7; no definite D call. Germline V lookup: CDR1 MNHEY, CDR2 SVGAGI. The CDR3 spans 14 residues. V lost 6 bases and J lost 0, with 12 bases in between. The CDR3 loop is CASRPLLSSYEQYF. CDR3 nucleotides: TGTGCCAGCAGACCCCTCCTAAGCTCCTACGAGCAGTACTTC.

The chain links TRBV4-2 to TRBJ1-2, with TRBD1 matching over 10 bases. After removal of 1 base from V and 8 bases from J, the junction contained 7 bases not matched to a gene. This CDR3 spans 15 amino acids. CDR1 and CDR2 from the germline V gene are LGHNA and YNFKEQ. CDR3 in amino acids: CASSQAGQGEVGYTF. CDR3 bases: TGTGCCAGCAGCCAAGCTGGACAGGGGGAAGTCGGCTACACCTTC.

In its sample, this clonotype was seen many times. CDR3 sequence reads: CASSFELAVSYEQYF. CDR3 coding DNA: TGTGCCAGCAGCTTCGAACTAGCGGTCTCCTACGAGCAGTACTTC. The chain uses TRBV5-5 and TRBJ2-7; 8 bases are a match to TRBD2. Looked up from germline, CDR1 is SGHKS and CDR2 is YYEKEE (reference sequence). Losses at the gene ends were 2 bases for V and 0 bases for J; bases not matched to a gene: 4. The CDR3 extends over 15 amino acids.

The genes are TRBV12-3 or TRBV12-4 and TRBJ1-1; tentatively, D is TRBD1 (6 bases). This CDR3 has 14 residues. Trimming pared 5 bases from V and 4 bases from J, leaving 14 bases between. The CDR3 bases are TGTGCCAGCAGTCTCAAGGGGGGGCTCACTGAAGCTTTCTTT. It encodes CASSLKGGLTEAFF.

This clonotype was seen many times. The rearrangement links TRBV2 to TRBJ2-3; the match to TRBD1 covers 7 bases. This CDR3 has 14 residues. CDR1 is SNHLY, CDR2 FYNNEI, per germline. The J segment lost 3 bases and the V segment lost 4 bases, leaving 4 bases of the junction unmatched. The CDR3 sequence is CASSGGDRTDTQYF. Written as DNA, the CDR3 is TGTGCCAGCAGTGGAGGGGACAGAACAGATACGCAGTATTTT.

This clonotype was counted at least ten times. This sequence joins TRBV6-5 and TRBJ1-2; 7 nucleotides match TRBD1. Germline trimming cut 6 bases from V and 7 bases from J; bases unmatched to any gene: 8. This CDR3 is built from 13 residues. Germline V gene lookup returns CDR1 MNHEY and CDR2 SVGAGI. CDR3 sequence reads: CASRPTGDLGYTF. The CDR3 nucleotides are TGTGCCAGCAGGCCCACAGGGGATCTTGGCTACACCTTC.

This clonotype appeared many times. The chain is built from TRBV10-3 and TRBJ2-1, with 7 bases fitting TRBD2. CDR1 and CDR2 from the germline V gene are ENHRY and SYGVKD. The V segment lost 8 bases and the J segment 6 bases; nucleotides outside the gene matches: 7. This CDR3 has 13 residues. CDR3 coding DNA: TGTGCCATCGCAGGAGGGAGGGGCAATGAGCAGTTCTTC. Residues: CAIAGGRGNEQFF.

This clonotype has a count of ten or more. The CDR3 nucleotides are TGTGCCAGCAGTCCCGACTATGGCTACACCTTC. Its protein product is CASSPDYGYTF. The chain joins TRBV12-3 or TRBV12-4 to TRBJ1-2; D gene uncertain. Trimming left V 5 bases short and J 3 bases short, with 4 bases between. This CDR3 is built from 11 residues.

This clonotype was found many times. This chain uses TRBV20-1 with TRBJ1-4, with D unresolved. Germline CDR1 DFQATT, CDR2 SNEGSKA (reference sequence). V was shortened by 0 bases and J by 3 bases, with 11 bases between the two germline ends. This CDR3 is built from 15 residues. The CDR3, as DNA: TGCAGTGCTAGAGATCCCTGGGAGGCTAATGAAAAACTGTTTTTT. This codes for CSARDPWEANEKLFF.

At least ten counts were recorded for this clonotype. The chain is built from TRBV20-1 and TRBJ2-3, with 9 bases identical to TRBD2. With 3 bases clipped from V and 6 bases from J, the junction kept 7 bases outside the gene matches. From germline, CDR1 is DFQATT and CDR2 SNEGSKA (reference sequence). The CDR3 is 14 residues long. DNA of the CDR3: TGCAGTGCTAGGGAGAGGGCGGGGGGGGATACGCAGTATTTT. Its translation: CSARERAGGDTQYF.

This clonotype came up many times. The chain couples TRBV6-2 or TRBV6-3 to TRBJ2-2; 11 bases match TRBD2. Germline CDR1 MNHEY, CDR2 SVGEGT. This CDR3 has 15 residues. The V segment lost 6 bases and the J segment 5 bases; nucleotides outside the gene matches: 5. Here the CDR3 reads CASRETSGGTGELFF. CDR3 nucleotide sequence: TGTGCCAGCAGGGAAACTAGCGGGGGAACCGGGGAGCTGTTTTTT.

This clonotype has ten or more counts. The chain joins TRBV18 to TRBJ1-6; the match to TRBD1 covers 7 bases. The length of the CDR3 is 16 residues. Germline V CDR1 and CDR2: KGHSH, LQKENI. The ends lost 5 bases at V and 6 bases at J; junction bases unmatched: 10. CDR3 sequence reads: CASSTTRDSSNSPLHF. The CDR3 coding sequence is TGTGCCAGCTCAACTACCCGGGACAGCTCTAATTCACCCCTCCACTTT.

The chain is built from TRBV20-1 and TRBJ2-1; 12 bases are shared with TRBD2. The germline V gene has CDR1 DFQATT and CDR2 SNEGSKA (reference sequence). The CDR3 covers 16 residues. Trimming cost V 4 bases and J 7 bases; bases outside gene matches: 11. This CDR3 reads CSANHPSGGAENEQFF. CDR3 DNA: TGCAGTGCTAACCACCCTAGCGGGGGGGCCGAGAATGAGCAGTTCTTC.

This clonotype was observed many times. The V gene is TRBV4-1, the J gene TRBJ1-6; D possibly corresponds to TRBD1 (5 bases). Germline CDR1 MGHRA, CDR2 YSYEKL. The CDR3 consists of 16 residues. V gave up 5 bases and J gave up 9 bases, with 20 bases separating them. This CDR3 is CASSERDDKRFSPLHF. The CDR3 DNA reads TGCGCCAGCAGCGAACGGGACGACAAAAGGTTTTCACCCCTCCACTTT.

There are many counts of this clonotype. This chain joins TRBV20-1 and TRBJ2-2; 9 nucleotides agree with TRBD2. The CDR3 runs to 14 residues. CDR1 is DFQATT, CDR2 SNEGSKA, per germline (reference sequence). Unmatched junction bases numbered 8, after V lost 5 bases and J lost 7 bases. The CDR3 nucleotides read TGCAGTGCTGTGGGACTAGCCGAAAGCGGGGAGCTGTTTTTT. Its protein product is CSAVGLAESGELFF.

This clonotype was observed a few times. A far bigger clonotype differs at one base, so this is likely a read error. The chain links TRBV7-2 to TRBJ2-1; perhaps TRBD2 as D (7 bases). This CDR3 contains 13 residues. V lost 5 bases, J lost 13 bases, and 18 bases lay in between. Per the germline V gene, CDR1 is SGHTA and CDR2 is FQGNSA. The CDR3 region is CASSRQVRETQFF. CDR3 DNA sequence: TGTGCCAGCAGCCGACAGGTGCGGGAGACCCAGTTCTTC.